What follows describes a single TCR beta chain. Its antigen is still unknown. The CDR3 runs 15 residues. Germline V gives CDR1 SNHLY, CDR2 FYNNEI. None of the donors, who were healthy HIV-negative adults, had recently had acute infections or vaccinations. Genomic DNA from each subset was divided evenly over several immunoSEQ plates. Assay: immunoSEQ multiplex PCR; the TCRdb copy retains only in-frame clones and omits some. The table shows hundreds of thousands of clones, with 79% occurring only once. This sample stems from a study of shared clonotypes between healthy human individuals. Study results and caveats: Blood was the only sampled material, and tissue repertoires likely differ. Sequencing depth was a factor that was expected to affect clonotype sharing among donors.

The receptor's source is a woman between 35 and 50 years old in good health. Some clones in this sample may be carry-over from other donors' samples. This chain connects TRBV2 to TRBJ2-5, with TRBD2 identical over 10 bases. The J call is doubtful: the DNA matches TRBJ2-7 better. Sequenced input: PBMCs. The CDR3 region has the DNA TGTGCCAGCAGTGGACGGGCTAGCGGGAGATCCGAGCAGTACTTC. This gives the protein CASSGRASGRSEQYF.